These 26 T cell receptor beta chains were all obtained from the same sample, sequenced in a study of metastatic and nonmetastatic thyroid tumors. Every patient underwent thyroid surgery untreated. Via MiXCR, TCRdb re-called the PCR reads. The table shows roughly 7,300 clones, with over 25% occurring only once. Sequenced sample: tumor tissue. Receptors were obtained from a female donor with papillary thyroid cancer or a benign thyroid nodule (not recorded which). Some clones in this sample may be carry-over from other donors' samples.

This clone was recorded a few times. The chain is built from TRBV27 and TRBJ2-3, with a weak D call TRBD1 (7 bases). Germline V gene sequence: CDR1 MNHEY, CDR2 SMNVEV (reference sequence). This CDR3 spans 14 amino acids. V was cut by 6 bases and J by 2 bases, with 12 bases left in between. This chain's CDR3 is CASRRGQTTDTQYF. CDR3 DNA: TGTGCCAGCAGGCGGGGACAGACCACAGATACGCAGTATTTT.

J is TRBJ1-2 and V is TRBV28, with D maybe TRBD1 (5 bases). Germline CDR1 is MDHEN and CDR2 is SYDVKM. The CDR3 is 18 residues long. V was shortened by 5 bases and J by 5 bases, with 27 bases between the two germline ends. The CDR3 is CASSSLGVRAGSPYGYTF. The CDR3, as DNA: TGTGCCAGCAGTAGCCTGGGCGTCCGTGCAGGGTCCCCTTATGGCTACACCTTC.

There are many counts of this clone. The chain couples TRBV9 to TRBJ2-1; D gene unclear. V lost 4 bases to trimming and J lost 3 bases, with 17 bases between them. The CDR3 contains 16 residues. Germline V gene data show CDR1 as SGDLS and CDR2 as YYNGEE. The CDR3 DNA sequence: TGTGCCAGCAGCCCACCGAGTTTGGGCTTCTACAATGAGCAGTTCTTC. It codes for CASSPPSLGFYNEQFF.

Sample share makes this clone medium-sized. The rearrangement uses TRBV4-1 and TRBJ2-1; TRBD2 aligns across 7 bases. This CDR3 is built from 16 residues. J was trimmed by 5 bases and V by 0 bases; bases with no gene match: 7. Germline V gene data show CDR1 as MGHRA and CDR2 as YSYEKL. For the CDR3, the DNA is TGCGCCAGCAGCCAAGACCCTTGGCTAGCGGACAATGAGCAGTTCTTC. It yields the protein CASSQDPWLADNEQFF.

This clone has just one count. An end of the junction differs from the germline gene, which may be a read error. The V gene is TRBV6-1, the J gene TRBJ1-6; unclear D gene. In germline, CDR1 is MNHNS, CDR2 SASEGT. The CDR3 runs to 15 residues. In DNA form, the CDR3 reads TGTGCCAGCAAAACAAGTCCCTGGTGTAATTCACCCCTCAACTTT. This encodes CASKTSPWCNSPLNF.

This clone occurred a few times. V usage is TRBV6-1 and J usage is TRBJ2-7; weak D call: TRBD1 (6 bases). This CDR3 contains 14 residues. Germline values: CDR1 MNHNS, CDR2 SASEGT. Between the trimmed V and J ends, which lost 6 bases and 0 bases, there was a span of 12 bases. CDR3 nucleotide sequence: TGTGCCAGCAGCCGAGACAGGAACTCCTACGAGCAGTACTTC. As protein: CASSRDRNSYEQYF.

As for this clone: The junction shows a germline mismatch at one end, possibly a read error. The chain links TRBV7-3 to TRBJ2-2; weak D call: TRBD1 (6 bases). Germline V CDR1 and CDR2: SGHTA, FQGTGA. The CDR3 loop spans 14 amino acids. The CDR3 DNA sequence: TGTTCCAGCAGCCCCGGGACACTCACCGTGGAGCTGTTTTTT. Protein: CSSSPGTLTVELFF.

This clone is medium-sized by share. This chain connects TRBV6-5 to TRBJ2-7; a weak D match, TRBD2 (5 bases). Germline loops: CDR1 MNHEY, CDR2 SVGAGI. There are 14 residues in the CDR3. V was pared by 2 bases and J by 3 bases, with 11 bases between. The CDR3 DNA reads as TGTGCCAGCAGTTACGGGGAGTCCGGCTACGAGCAGTACTTC. Its protein product is CASSYGESGYEQYF.

This sequence joins TRBV28 and TRBJ2-7; 8 bases fit TRBD1. Germline V gene lookup returns CDR1 MDHEN and CDR2 SYDVKM. The J segment lost 3 bases and the V segment lost 8 bases, leaving 9 bases of the junction unmatched. The CDR3 sequence is 14 residues long. The CDR3 DNA reads as TGTGCCAGCTCCGGACAGGGTTCCAACTACGAGCAGTACTTC. Translating it yields CASSGQGSNYEQYF. Variable domain in full (rest from reference TRBV28 and TRBJ2-7): DVKVTQSSRYLVKRTGEKVFLECVQDMDHENMFWYRQDPGLGLRLIYFSYDVKMKEKGDIPEGYSVSREKKERFSLILESASTNQTSMYLCASSGQGSNYEQYFGPGTRLTVT.

The CDR3 reads CASSPGGAFLGELFF. The CDR3 coding sequence is TGTGCCAGCAGCCCCGGGGGGGCCTTTCTCGGGGAGCTGTTTTTT. This chain uses TRBV7-3 with TRBJ2-2, with 8 bases fitting TRBD2. This CDR3 comprises 15 residues. V gave up 5 bases and J gave up 7 bases; unmatched junction bases: 9. CDR1 SGHTA and CDR2 FQGTGA come from the germline V gene.

By frequency in the sample, this clone is medium-sized. Here the CDR3 DNA reads TGTGCCAGCAGCCAAGGGGTCGGCGGCTACACCTTC. This gives the protein CASSQGVGGYTF. The chain links TRBV2 to TRBJ1-2; D may be TRBD1 (5 bases). Trimming stripped 6 bases from V and 8 bases from J, with 13 bases between. Germline CDR1 reads SNHLY; CDR2 reads FYNNEI. This CDR3 spans 12 amino acids.

Judged by abundance, this clone is medium-sized (0.01 to 0.1%). The chain links TRBV3-1 to TRBJ1-1; D is perhaps TRBD1 (6 bases). CDR1 and CDR2 (germline): LGHDT, YNNKEL (reference sequence). The CDR3 consists of 16 residues. Between the trimmed V and J ends, which lost 4 bases and 7 bases, there was a span of 22 bases. This chain's CDR3 is CASSRKWGGRPFEAFF. The CDR3 DNA reads TGTGCCAGCAGCCGAAAGTGGGGGGGGCGCCCGTTTGAAGCTTTCTTT.

This clone was recorded many times. V gene TRBV20-1 combines with J gene TRBJ2-1; 9 positions agree with TRBD2. Trimming at V came to 7 bases and at J to 0 bases, leaving 4 bases not matched to a gene. Germline CDR1 is DFQATT and CDR2 is SNEGSKA (reference sequence). The CDR3 sequence is 14 residues long. CDR3 amino acids: CSVPGLASYNEQFF. The CDR3 nucleotides read TGCAGTGTTCCGGGACTAGCCTCCTACAATGAGCAGTTCTTC.

V is TRBV11-2 and J is TRBJ2-2, with D hard to call. CDR1 is SGHAT and CDR2 is FQNNGV in the germline V gene. Trimming shortened V by 5 bases and J by 7 bases, and 11 bases separated the two germline ends. This CDR3 has 13 residues. Written as DNA, the CDR3 is TGTGCCAGCAGCCCCAATTTGAGCGGGGAGCTGTTTTTT. Protein sequence: CASSPNLSGELFF.

V and J are TRBV2 and TRBJ2-3; 8 bases align to TRBD1. The J segment lost 9 bases and the V segment lost 8 bases, leaving 10 bases of the junction unmatched. The CDR3 runs to 13 residues. CDR1 and CDR2 (germline): SNHLY, FYNNEI. CDR3: CASWTGYVVTQYF. The CDR3 region has the DNA TGTGCCAGCTGGACAGGGTATGTGGTGACGCAGTATTTT.

Of note for this clone: The germline gene is not matched at one end of the junction; a read error may be the cause. The CDR3 region has the DNA TGTGCCAGCAGTTTCTCGGGGGTAACCCTCACCGGGGAGCTTGTTTTT. This sequence encodes CASSFSGVTLTGELVF. The chain joins TRBV28 to TRBJ2-2; D is perhaps TRBD2 (6 bases). The germline V gene has CDR1 MDHEN and CDR2 SYDVKM. The CDR3 spans 16 residues.

The rearrangement links TRBV20-1 to TRBJ2-3; 9 bases agree with TRBD1. This CDR3 contains 15 residues. V lost 6 bases to trimming and J lost 2 bases; unmatched junction nucleotides: 9. The germline gives CDR1 DFQATT, CDR2 SNEGSKA (reference sequence). The CDR3 DNA sequence: TGCAGTGCAAGTCCGGGACAGGGTTACACAGATACGCAGTATTTT. This sequence encodes CSASPGQGYTDTQYF.

This clone counts as medium-sized. This chain joins TRBV20-1 and TRBJ2-1; no clear D. This CDR3 has 13 residues. CDR1 is DFQATT and CDR2 is SNEGSKA in the germline V gene (reference sequence). Between the trimmed V and J ends, which lost 5 bases and 10 bases, there was a span of 18 bases. The CDR3 loop is CSAFYVQRSEQFF. CDR3 DNA sequence: TGCAGTGCTTTCTACGTACAGCGAAGCGAGCAGTTCTTC.

This chain connects TRBV6-1 to TRBJ2-7; tentatively, D is TRBD2 (6 bases). Trimming stripped 1 base from V and 3 bases from J, with 13 bases between. This CDR3 region has 15 residues. Germline V gene sequence: CDR1 MNHNS, CDR2 SASEGT. The CDR3 here is CASSEGGLLLYEQYF. In nucleotides, the CDR3 is TGTGCCAGCAGTGAAGGGGGACTCTTACTCTACGAGCAGTACTTC.

This clone is labeled medium-sized. The chain links TRBV20-1 to TRBJ1-5; 7 bases match TRBD1. Trimming cost V 3 bases and J 0 bases; bases outside gene matches: 17. This CDR3 region has 19 residues. The germline CDR1 and CDR2 sequences are DFQATT and SNEGSKA (reference sequence). In nucleotides, the CDR3 is TGCAGTGCTAGGGTATCCGGGACAGCGACCATCTATAGCAATCAGCCCCAGCATTTT. As protein: CSARVSGTATIYSNQPQHF.

This clone came up many times. With a much larger clone just one base away, this may be a read error. This specimen includes other DNA sequences encoding the same CDR3. The V and J genes are TRBV19 and TRBJ2-5; D possibly corresponds to TRBD1 (6 bases). The CDR3 covers 13 residues. The ends were cut back, 9 bases at V and 5 bases at J, with 16 bases in the middle. From germline, CDR1 is LNHDA and CDR2 SQIVND (reference sequence). The CDR3 loop is CASSQLTGETQYF. The CDR3 DNA follows: TGTGCCAGCAGCCAATTAACAGGGGAGACCCAGTACTTC. The whole variable domain, remainder taken from reference TRBV19 and TRBJ2-5, is DGGITQSPKYLFRKEGQNVTLSCEQNLNHDAMYWYRQDPGQGLRLIYYSQIVNDFQKGDIAEGYSVSREKKESFPLTVTSAQKNPTAFYLCASSQLTGETQYFGPGTRLLVL.

The genes are TRBV20-1 and TRBJ2-5; D gene unclear. This CDR3 comprises 12 residues. Germline V gene sequence: CDR1 DFQATT, CDR2 SNEGSKA (reference sequence). Trimming cost V 7 bases and J 1 base, with 10 bases left between them. DNA for the CDR3: TGCAGTGGCGCTAGGCGCCAAGAGACCCAGTACTTC. The encoded protein is CSGARRQETQYF.

This chain uses TRBV5-1 with TRBJ2-1; TRBD2 aligns across 15 bases. Germline values: CDR1 SGHRS, CDR2 YFSETQ. Germline trimming cut 4 bases from V and 9 bases from J; bases unmatched to any gene: 8. The CDR3 runs to 16 residues. The CDR3 nucleotides read TGCGCCAGCAGCGAAGGACTAGCGGGAGGGCCGTTTGAGCAGTTCTTC. It translates to CASSEGLAGGPFEQFF.

The chain joins TRBV9 to TRBJ2-7, with 11 positions matching TRBD1. This CDR3 spans 14 amino acids. Germline V gives CDR1 SGDLS, CDR2 YYNGEE. J gave up 4 bases and V 3 bases, and 3 bases lay outside the gene matches. Here the CDR3 reads CASSGTGGRYEQYF. The CDR3 coding sequence is TGTGCCAGCAGCGGGACAGGGGGCAGATACGAGCAGTACTTC. Variable domain in full (rest from reference TRBV9 and TRBJ2-7): DSGVTQTPKHLITATGQRVTLRCSPRSGDLSVYWYQQSLDQGLQFLIQYYNGEERAKGNILERFSAQQFPDLHSELNLSSLELGDSALYFCASSGTGGRYEQYFGPGTRLTVT.

Only a few counts were recorded for this clone. V and J are TRBV7-6 and TRBJ2-3; D is unresolved. The CDR3 sequence is 12 residues long. In germline, CDR1 is SGHVS, CDR2 FNYEAQ. The germline V and J ends were trimmed by 7 bases and 0 bases, with 5 bases remaining between them. The CDR3 sequence: CASNLSTDTQYF. For the CDR3, the DNA is TGTGCCAGCAACTTGAGCACAGATACGCAGTATTTT.

The table lists this clone with a count of one. The chain joins TRBV6-5 to TRBJ1-3; a weak D match, TRBD1 (6 bases). In germline, CDR1 is MNHEY, CDR2 SVGAGI. The CDR3 has 17 amino acids. The V end lost 4 bases, the J end lost 0 bases, and 16 bases lay between the germline ends. The CDR3 coding sequence is TGTGCCAGCAGTTCCGGATTGGGGGGCTACTCTGGAAACACCATATATTTT. Translated: CASSSGLGGYSGNTIYF.